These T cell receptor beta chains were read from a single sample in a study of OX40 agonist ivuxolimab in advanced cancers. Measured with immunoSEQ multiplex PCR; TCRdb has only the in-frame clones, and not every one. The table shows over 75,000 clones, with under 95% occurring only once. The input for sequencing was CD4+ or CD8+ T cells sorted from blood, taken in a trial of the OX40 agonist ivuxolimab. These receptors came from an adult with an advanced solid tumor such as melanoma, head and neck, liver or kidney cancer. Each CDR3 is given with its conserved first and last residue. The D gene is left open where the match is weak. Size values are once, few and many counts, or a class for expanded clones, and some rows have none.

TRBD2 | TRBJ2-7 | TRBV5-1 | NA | CASSSTSGRSYEQYF | TGCGCCAGCAGTTCGACTAGCGGGCGCTCCTACGAGCAGTACTTC
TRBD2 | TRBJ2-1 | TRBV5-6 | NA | CASSQPGLAASGNEQFF | TGTGCCAGCAGCCAGCCGGGGCTAGCGGCCTCCGGGAATGAGCAGTTCTTC
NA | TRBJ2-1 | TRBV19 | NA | CASSRQSGESYNEQFF | TGTGCCAGTAGCCGCCAGAGTGGGGAATCCTACAATGAGCAGTTCTTC
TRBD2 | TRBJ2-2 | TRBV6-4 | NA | CASSPEGGANTGELFF | TGTGCCAGCAGCCCCGAGGGAGGGGCGAACACCGGGGAGCTGTTTTTT
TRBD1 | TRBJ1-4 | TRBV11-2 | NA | CASSLAYSGGDEKLFF | TGTGCCAGCAGCTTAGCATACTCAGGGGGTGATGAAAAACTGTTTTTT
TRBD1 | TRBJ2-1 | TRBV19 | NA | CASSASGTGLFF | TGTGCCAGTAGTGCATCCGGGACAGGGTTGTTCTTC
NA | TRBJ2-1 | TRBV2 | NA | CASRRGGYNEQFF | TGTGCCAGCAGGAGGGGGGGTTACAATGAGCAGTTCTTC
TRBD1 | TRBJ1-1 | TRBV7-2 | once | CASRPGQGRWNTEAFF | TGTGCCAGCAGACCGGGACAGGGAAGATGGAACACTGAAGCTTTCTTT
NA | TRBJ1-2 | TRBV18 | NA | CASSTGNGNYGYTF | TGTGCCAGCTCAACCGGGAATGGGAACTATGGCTACACCTTC
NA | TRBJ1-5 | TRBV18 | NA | CASSQGFDQPQHF | TGTGCCAGCTCACAGGGGTTCGATCAGCCCCAGCATTTT
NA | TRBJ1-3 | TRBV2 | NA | CASSTGSSGNTIYF | TGTGCCAGTAGTACAGGGAGCTCTGGAAACACCATATATTTT
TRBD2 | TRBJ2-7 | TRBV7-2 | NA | CASSLSLAGVAEQYF | TGTGCCAGCAGCTTGTCCTTAGCGGGAGTAGCGGAGCAGTACTTC
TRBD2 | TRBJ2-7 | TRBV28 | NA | CASSRGSGNEQYF | TGTGCCAGCAGTCGCGGGAGCGGTAACGAGCAGTACTTC
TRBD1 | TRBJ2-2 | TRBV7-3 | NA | CASSRGTGSGELFF | TGTGCCAGCAGCCGTGGGACAGGGTCCGGGGAGCTGTTTTTT
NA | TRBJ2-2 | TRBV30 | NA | CAWSSQGNTGELFF | TGTGCCTGGAGTTCACAGGGAAACACCGGGGAGCTGTTTTTT
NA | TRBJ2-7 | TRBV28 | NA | CASSVYNGYEQYF | TGTGCCAGCAGTGTATACAACGGCTACGAGCAGTACTTC
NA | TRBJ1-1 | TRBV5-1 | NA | CASSLLVGGTEAFF | TGCGCCAGCAGCTTGCTTGTAGGTGGCACTGAAGCTTTCTTT
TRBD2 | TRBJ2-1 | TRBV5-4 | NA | CASSLPTSGEGNEQFF | TGTGCCAGCAGCTTACCGACTAGCGGAGAGGGCAATGAGCAGTTCTTC
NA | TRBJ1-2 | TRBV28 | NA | CASSFGHVNYGYTF | TGTGCCAGCAGCTTCGGACACGTAAACTATGGCTACACCTTC
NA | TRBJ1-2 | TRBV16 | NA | CASRPGRGSYGYTF | TGTGCCAGCAGACCGGGGCGGGGGAGCTATGGCTACACCTTC
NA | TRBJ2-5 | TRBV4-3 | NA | CASSRLVYQETQYF | TGCGCCAGCAGTCGACTAGTTTACCAAGAGACCCAGTACTTC
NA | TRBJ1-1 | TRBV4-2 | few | CASSQDTRGEAFF | TGTGCCAGCAGCCAAGATACACGGGGTGAAGCTTTCTTT
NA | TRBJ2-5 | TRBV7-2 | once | CASSLVAPIDSETQYF | TGTGCCAGCAGCTTAGTGGCCCCCATAGACTCGGAGACCCAGTACTTC
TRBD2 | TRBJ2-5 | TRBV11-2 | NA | CASSLVPGGRGETQYF | TGTGCCAGCAGCTTAGTCCCGGGAGGGCGAGGAGAGACCCAGTACTTC
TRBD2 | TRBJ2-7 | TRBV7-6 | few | CASSRSTGTSVPEQYF | TGTGCCAGCAGCCGATCCACCGGGACTAGCGTTCCCGAGCAGTACTTC
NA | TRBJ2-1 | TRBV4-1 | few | CASSQALVSYNEQFF | TGCGCCAGCAGCCAAGCACTAGTCTCCTACAATGAGCAGTTCTTC
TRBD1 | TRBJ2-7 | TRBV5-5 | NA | CASRPTGASLSYEQYF | TGTGCCAGCAGACCGACAGGGGCGTCCCTCTCCTACGAGCAGTACTTC
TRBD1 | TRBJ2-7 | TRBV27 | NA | CASRFTGGRYEQYF | TGTGCCAGCAGATTTACAGGGGGCAGATACGAGCAGTACTTC
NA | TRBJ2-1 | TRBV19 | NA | CASSVPLRDTHPGEQFF | TGTGCCAGTAGTGTGCCGCTCCGGGACACCCACCCCGGGGAGCAGTTCTTC
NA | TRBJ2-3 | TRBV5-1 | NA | CASSLEQGGRYTDTQYF | TGCGCCAGCAGCTTGGAGCAGGGGGGGCGGTACACAGATACGCAGTATTTT
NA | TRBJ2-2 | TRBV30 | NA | CAWSRAGRNTGELFF | TGTGCCTGGAGTCGGGCAGGTCGAAACACCGGGGAGCTGTTTTTT
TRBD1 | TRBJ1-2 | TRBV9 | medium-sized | CASSWDRAGNYGYTF | TGTGCCAGCAGCTGGGACAGGGCGGGAAACTATGGCTACACCTTC
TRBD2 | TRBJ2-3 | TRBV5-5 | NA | CASSLSGLAGSDTQYF | TGTGCCAGCAGCTTGAGCGGACTAGCGGGATCAGATACGCAGTATTTT
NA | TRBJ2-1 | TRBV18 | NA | CASSPQALVYNEQFF | TGTGCCAGCTCACCACAGGCCCTGGTATACAATGAGCAGTTCTTC
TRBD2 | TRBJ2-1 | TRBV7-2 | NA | CASSLGVAGSSYNEQFF | TGTGCCAGCAGCTTAGGTGTAGCGGGAAGCTCCTACAATGAGCAGTTCTTC
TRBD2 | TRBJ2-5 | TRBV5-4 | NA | CASSLGLAGGGETQYF | TGTGCCAGCAGCTTGGGACTAGCGGGAGGGGGAGAGACCCAGTACTTC
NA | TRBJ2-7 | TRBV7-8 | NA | CASSMDRVSEQYF | TGTGCCAGCAGCATGGACCGTGTCTCCGAGCAGTACTTC
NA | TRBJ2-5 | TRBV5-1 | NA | CASSLAQAFETQYF | TGCGCCAGCAGCTTGGCACAAGCCTTTGAGACCCAGTACTTC
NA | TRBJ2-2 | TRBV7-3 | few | CASSSGTGELFF | TGTGCCAGCAGCTCCGGGACCGGGGAGCTGTTTTTT
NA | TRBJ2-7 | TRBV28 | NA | CASSSPTPPAYEQYF | TGTGCCAGCAGTTCCCCGACTCCTCCTGCTTACGAGCAGTACTTC
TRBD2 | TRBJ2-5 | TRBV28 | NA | CASSSGLAGGETQYF | TGTGCCAGCAGTTCCGGACTAGCGGGAGGAGAGACCCAGTACTTC
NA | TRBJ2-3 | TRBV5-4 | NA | CASSLRSGSSTDTQYF | TGTGCCAGCAGCCTCCGGAGCGGATCTAGCACAGATACGCAGTATTTT
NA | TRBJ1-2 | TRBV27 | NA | CASSLSGSGYTF | TGTGCCAGCAGTTTATCAGGTTCGGGCTACACCTTC
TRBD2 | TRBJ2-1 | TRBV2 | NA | CATSPGLDLEQFF | TGTGCCACCTCCCCGGGACTAGACCTTGAGCAGTTCTTC
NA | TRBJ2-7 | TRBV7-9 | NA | CASSLGQSRLEWYF | TGTGCCAGCAGCTTAGGCCAGAGTCGCCTGGAATGGTACTTC
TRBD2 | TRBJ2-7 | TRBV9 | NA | CASSSGLVYYEQYF | TGTGCCAGCAGCTCGGGACTAGTTTACTACGAGCAGTACTTC
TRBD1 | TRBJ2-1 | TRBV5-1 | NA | CASSSSRDRGQNEQFF | TGCGCCAGCAGCAGTAGCCGGGACAGGGGGCAAAATGAGCAGTTCTTC
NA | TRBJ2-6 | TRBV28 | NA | CASRLAQGFGANVLTF | TGTGCCAGCAGGCTCGCCCAGGGCTTTGGGGCCAACGTCCTGACTTTC
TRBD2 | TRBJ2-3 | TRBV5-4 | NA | CASSQSGTSTDTQYF | TGTGCCAGCAGCCAAAGCGGGACTAGCACAGATACGCAGTATTTT
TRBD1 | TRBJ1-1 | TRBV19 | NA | CASREQGYTEAFF | TGTGCCAGTAGGGAACAGGGGTACACTGAAGCTTTCTTT
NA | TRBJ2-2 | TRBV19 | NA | CASKIQDRAANTGELFF | TGTGCCAGTAAGATTCAGGACAGAGCTGCGAACACCGGGGAGCTGTTTTTT
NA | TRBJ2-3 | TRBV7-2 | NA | CASSLQYGRADTQYF | TGTGCCAGCAGCTTACAATATGGGCGCGCAGATACGCAGTATTTT
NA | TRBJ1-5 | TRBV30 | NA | CAWSDIQGQPQHF | TGTGCCTGGAGCGATATCCAGGGTCAGCCCCAGCATTTT
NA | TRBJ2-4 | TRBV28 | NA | CASSLGGASKNIQYF | TGTGCCAGCAGTTTAGGGGGCGCCTCCAAAAACATTCAGTACTTC
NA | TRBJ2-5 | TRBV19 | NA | CASSSQGLDQETQYF | TGTGCCAGTAGTTCACAGGGTTTGGACCAAGAGACCCAGTACTTC
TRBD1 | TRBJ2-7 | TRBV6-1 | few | CASRAPGQGAYEQYF | TGTGCCAGCAGGGCTCCGGGACAGGGGGCCTACGAGCAGTACTTC
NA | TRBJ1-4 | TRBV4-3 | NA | CASSRQADEKLFF | TGCGCCAGCAGCCGGCAGGCCGATGAAAAACTGTTTTTT